This T cell receptor (beta chain) is drawn from a study of read filtering for tumor transcriptome and immune sequencing. Looking at the study overall: Whole-transcriptome libraries were prepared after DNase treatment. Study-level points and caveats: IR-seq captured clonotypes deeper and more reliably than RNA-seq. Roughly four fifths of IR-seq clonotypes had one read, totaling around 3.5% of reads; RNA-seq: 74.6% and 44.6%.

The library was built from around 0.4 ug RNA with molecular barcoded adaptors for alpha/delta and beta/gamma chains. MiXCR was run by TCRdb on the reads, yielding one entry per CDR3 protein. The table lists approximately 93,000 distinct CDR3 sequences, around a fifth of them singletons, with 9.5% to 12% in the top ten. CDR1 is SGHNT, CDR2 YENEEA, per germline. V lost 6 bases, J lost 0 bases, and 17 bases stayed unmatched. The CDR3 totals 20 residues. Every patient had bone marrow sampled while the disease was active. This clonotype was found many times. Its antigen is as yet unknown. The sequence was obtained from a donor at least 40 years old with multiple myeloma. The J gene is TRBJ2-6, the V gene TRBV11-3, with 7 bases matching TRBD1. Sequenced: a population of CD138-negative cells sorted from bone marrow. As DNA, the CDR3 is TGTGCCAGCAGAACCGGGACAGATCCTTTATCCTCCTCTGGGGCCAACGTCCTGACTTTC. Its protein product is CASRTGTDPLSSSGANVLTF.